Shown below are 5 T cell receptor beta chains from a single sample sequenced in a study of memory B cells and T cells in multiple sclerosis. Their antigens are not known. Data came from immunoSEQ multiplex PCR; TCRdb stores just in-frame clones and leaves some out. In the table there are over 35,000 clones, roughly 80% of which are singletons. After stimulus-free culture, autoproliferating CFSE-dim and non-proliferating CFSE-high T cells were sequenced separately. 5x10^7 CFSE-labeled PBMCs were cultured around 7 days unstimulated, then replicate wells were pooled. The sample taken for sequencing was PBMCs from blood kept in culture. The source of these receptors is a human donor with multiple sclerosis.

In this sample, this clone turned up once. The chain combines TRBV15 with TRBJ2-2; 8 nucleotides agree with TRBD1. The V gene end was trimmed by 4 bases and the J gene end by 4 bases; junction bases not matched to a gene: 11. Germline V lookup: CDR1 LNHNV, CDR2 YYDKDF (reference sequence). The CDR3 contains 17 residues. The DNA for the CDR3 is TGTGCCACCAGCACAGGACCGGACAGGGTAATCACCGGGGAGCTGTTTTTT. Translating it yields CATSTGPDRVITGELFF.

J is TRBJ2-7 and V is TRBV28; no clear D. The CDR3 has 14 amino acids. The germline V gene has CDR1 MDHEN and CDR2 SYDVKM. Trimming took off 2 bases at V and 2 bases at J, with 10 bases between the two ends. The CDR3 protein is CASSLVGPTYEQYF. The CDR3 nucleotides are TGTGCCAGCAGTTTAGTAGGTCCCACCTACGAGCAGTACTTC.

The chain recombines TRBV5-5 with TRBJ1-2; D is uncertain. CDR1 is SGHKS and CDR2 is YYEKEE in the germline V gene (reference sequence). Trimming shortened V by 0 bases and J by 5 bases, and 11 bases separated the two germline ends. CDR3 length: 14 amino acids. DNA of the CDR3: TGTGCCAGCAGCTTGGCCGTCGGCCAGTATGGCTACACCTTC. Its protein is CASSLAVGQYGYTF. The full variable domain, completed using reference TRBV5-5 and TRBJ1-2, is DAGVTQSPTHLIKTRGQQVTLRCSPISGHKSVSWYQQVLGQGPQFIFQYYEKEERGRGNFPDRFSARQFPNYSSELNVNALLLGDSALYLCASSLAVGQYGYTFGSGTRLTVV.

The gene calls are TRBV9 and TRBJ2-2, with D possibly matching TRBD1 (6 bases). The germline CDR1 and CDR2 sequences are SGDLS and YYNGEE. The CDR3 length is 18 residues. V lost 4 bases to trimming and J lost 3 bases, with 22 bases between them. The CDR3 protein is CASSPLDGQPGHTGELFF. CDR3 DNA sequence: TGTGCCAGCAGCCCCCTAGATGGACAGCCTGGGCACACCGGGGAGCTGTTTTTT. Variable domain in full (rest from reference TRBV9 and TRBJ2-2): DSGVTQTPKHLITATGQRVTLRCSPRSGDLSVYWYQQSLDQGLQFLIQYYNGEERAKGNILERFSAQQFPDLHSELNLSSLELGDSALYFCASSPLDGQPGHTGELFFGEGSRLTVL.

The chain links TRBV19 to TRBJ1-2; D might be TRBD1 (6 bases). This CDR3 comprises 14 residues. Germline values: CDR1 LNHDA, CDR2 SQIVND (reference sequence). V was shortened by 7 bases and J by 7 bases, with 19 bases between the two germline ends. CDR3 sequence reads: CASTLTPGGIGYTF. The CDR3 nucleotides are TGTGCCAGTACCTTAACTCCGGGGGGCATTGGCTACACCTTC.